This T cell receptor (beta chain) is from a study of T cell repertoires in cytomegalovirus infection. The overall study: Both CMV infection and a matching HLA type were indicated by public TCR beta signatures. General observations from the study: What dominated the ex vivo response were HLA-C-restricted CMV-specific TCR beta clonotypes. There were carriers of CMV plus the relevant HLA, and cumulative public TCR beta family frequency identified them.

TCRdb redid the calling of the reads with MiXCR, one entry per CDR3 protein. Of roughly 230,000 distinct CDR3 sequences in the sample, roughly an eighth were seen once. This clonotype was detected ten times or more. The target antigen is unknown. The CDR3 sequence is 15 residues long. V was shortened by 1 base and J by 6 bases, with 16 bases between the two germline ends. Germline loops: CDR1 SGHTA, CDR2 FQGNSA. V is TRBV7-2 and J is TRBJ2-7, with D perhaps given as TRBD1 or TRBD2 (5 bases each). The sequenced sample was PBMCs. This clonotype was obtained from a human donor in good health (CMV status not recorded). Some clones in this sample may be carry-over from other donors' samples. The CDR3 DNA follows: TGTGCCAGCAGCTTAGATAGGGGACCGACCGGCGAGCAGTACTTC. Its protein product is CASSLDRGPTGEQYF.